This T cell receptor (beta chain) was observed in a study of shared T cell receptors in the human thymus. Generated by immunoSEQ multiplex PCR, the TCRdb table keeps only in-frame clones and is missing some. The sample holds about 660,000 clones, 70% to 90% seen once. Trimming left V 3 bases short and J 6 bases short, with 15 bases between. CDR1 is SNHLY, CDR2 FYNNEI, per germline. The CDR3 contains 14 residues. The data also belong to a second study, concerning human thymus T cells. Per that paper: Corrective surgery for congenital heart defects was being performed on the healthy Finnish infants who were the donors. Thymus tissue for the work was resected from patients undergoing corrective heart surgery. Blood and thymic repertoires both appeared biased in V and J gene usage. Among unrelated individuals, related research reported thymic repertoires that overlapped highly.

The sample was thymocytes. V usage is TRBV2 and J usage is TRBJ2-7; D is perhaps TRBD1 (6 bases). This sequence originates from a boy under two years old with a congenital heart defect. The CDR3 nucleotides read TGTGCCAGCAGTGAGTACAGGGTGAGAGGCGAGCAGTACTTC. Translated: CASSEYRVRGEQYF. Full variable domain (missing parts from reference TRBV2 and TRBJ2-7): EPEVTQTPSHQVTQMGQEVILRCVPISNHLYFYWYRQILGQKVEFLVSFYNNEISEKSEIFDDQFSVERPDGSNFTLKIRSTKLEDSAMYFCASSEYRVRGEQYFGPGTRLTVT.